The clone carrying this TCR beta chain occurred a few times. This specimen comes from a study of early T cells in non-severe SARS-CoV-2 infection. TCRdb called the 5' RACE reads again in MiXCR, with one record for every CDR3 protein. The sample includes roughly 34,000 distinct CDR3 sequences, roughly 6.6% seen only once; the top ten take about an eighth. Germline V gene lookup returns CDR1 SQVTM and CDR2 ANQGSEA. CDR3 length: 13 amino acids. The ends lost 3 bases at V and 7 bases at J; junction bases unmatched: 6. The chain is built from TRBV29-1 and TRBJ1-1; 9 bases fit TRBD1. The sequences come from whole blood, collected at baseline. This clonotype was obtained from an adult who was a healthcare worker with PCR-confirmed SARS-CoV-2 infection or an uninfected control (not recorded which). The CDR3 sequence is CSVDADRGIEAFF. In DNA, the CDR3 is TGCAGCGTTGATGCTGACAGGGGGATTGAAGCTTTCTTT.